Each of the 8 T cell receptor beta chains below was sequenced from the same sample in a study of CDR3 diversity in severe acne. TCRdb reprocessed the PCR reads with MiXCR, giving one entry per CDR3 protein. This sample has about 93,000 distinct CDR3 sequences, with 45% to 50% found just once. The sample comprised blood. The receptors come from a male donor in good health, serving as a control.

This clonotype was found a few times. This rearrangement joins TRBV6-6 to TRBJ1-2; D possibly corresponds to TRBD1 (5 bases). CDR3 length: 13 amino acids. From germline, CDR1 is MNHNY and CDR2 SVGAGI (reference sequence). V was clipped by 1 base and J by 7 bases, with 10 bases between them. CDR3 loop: CASSYFRVFGYTF. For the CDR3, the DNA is TGTGCCAGCAGTTACTTCAGGGTTTTTGGCTACACCTTC.

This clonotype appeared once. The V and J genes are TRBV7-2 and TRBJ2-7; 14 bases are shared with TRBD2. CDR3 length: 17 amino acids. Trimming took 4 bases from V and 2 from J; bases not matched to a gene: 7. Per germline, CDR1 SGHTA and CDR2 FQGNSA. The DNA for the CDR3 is TGTGCCAGCAGCTGGGCCGGGACTAGCGGGAGTCCCTACGAGCAGTACTTC. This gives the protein CASSWAGTSGSPYEQYF.

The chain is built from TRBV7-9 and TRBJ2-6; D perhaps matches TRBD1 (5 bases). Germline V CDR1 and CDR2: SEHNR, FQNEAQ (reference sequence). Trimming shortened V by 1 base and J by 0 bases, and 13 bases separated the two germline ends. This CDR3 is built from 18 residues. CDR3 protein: CASSLGSLTVSGANVLTF. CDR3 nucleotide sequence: TGTGCCAGCAGCTTAGGCAGCCTGACAGTCTCTGGGGCCAACGTCCTGACTTTC.

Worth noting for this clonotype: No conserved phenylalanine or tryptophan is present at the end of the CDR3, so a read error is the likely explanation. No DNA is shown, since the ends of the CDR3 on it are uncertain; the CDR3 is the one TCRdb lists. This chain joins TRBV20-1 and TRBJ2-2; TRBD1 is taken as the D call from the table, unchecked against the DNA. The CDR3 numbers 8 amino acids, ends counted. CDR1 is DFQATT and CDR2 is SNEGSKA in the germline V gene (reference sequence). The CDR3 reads CSARKKTG.

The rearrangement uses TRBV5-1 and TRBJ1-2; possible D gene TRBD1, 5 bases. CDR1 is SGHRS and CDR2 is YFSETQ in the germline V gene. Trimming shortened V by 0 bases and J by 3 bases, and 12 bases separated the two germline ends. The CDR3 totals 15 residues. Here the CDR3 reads CASSLDGREDYGYTF. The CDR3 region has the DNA TGCGCCAGCAGCTTGGATGGCAGGGAGGACTATGGCTACACCTTC.

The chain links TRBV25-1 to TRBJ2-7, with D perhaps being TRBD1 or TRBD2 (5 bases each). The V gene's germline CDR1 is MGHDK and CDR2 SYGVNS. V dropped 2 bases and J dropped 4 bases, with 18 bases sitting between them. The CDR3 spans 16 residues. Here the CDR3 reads CASSEHRPGAQYEQYF. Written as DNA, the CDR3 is TGTGCCAGCAGTGAACATCGACCCGGGGCCCAATACGAGCAGTACTTC.

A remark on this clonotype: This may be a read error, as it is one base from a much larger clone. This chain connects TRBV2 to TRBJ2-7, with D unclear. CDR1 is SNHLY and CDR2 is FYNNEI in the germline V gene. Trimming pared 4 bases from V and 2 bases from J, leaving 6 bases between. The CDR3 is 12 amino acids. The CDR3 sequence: CASSVKAYEQYF. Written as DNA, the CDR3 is TGTGCCAGCAGTGTCAAGGCCTACGAGCAGTACTTC.

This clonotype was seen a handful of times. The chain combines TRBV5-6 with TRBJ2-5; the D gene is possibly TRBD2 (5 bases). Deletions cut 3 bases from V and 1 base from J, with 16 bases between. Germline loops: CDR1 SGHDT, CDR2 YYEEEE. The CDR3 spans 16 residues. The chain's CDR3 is CASSSFLPAVQETQYF. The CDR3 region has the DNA TGTGCCAGCAGCTCCTTTCTGCCAGCGGTCCAAGAGACCCAGTACTTC.